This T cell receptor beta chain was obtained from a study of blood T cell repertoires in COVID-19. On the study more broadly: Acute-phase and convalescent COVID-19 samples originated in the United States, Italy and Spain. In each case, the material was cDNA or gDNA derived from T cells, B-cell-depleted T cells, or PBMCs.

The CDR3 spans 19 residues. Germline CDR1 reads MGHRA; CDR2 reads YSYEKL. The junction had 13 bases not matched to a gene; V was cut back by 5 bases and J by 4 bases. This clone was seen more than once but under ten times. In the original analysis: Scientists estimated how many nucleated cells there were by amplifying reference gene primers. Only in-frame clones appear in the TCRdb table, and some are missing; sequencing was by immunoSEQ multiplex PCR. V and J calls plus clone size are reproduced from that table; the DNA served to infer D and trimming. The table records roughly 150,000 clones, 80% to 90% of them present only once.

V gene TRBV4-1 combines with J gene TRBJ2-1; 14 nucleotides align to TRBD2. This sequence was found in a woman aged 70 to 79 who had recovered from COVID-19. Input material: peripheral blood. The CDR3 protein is CASSSRLAGGPAGYNEQFF. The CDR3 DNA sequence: TGCGCCAGCAGCTCCCGACTAGCGGGAGGGCCGGCGGGTTACAATGAGCAGTTCTTC.